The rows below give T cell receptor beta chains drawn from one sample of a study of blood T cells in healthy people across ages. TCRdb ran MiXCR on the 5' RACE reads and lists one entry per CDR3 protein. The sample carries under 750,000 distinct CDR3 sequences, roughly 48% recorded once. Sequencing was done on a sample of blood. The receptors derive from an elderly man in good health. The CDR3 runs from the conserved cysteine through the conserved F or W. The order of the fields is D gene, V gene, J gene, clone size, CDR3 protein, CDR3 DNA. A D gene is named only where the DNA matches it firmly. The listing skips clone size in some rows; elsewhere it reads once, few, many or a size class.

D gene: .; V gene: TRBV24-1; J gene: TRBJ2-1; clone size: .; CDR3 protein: CASSDRGRTYNEQFF; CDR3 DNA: TGTGCCTCCAGTGATCGGGGGAGGACTTACAATGAGCAGTTCTTC
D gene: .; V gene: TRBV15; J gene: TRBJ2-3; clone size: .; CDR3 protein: CATSSWTDTQYF; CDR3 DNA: TGTGCCACCAGCAGTTGGACAGATACGCAGTATTTT
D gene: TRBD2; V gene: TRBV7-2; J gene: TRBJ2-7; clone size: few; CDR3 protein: CASSAGTSVYEQYF; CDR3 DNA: TGTGCCAGCAGCGCCGGGACTAGCGTCTACGAGCAGTACTTC
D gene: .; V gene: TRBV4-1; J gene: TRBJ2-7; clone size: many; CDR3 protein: CASSQAESSSYEQYF; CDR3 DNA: TGCGCCAGCAGCCAAGCCGAAAGTTCGTCCTACGAGCAGTACTTC
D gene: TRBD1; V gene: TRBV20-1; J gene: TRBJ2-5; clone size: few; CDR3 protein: CSAYSPGQGGETQYF; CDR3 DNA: TGCAGTGCTTATTCTCCGGGACAGGGGGGTGAGACCCAGTACTTC
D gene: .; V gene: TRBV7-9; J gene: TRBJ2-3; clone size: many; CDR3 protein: CASSLRSGSTDTQYF; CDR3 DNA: TGTGCCAGCAGCTTGCGTTCCGGGAGCACAGATACGCAGTATTTT
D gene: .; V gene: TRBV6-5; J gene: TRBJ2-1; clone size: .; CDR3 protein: CARSDSMSGEQFF; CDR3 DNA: TGTGCCCGCAGTGACTCGATGTCGGGCGAGCAGTTCTTC
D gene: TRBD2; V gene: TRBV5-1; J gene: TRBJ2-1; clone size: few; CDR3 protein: CASLGGGAGNEQFF; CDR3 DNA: TGCGCCAGCCTCGGCGGGGGGGCGGGAAATGAGCAGTTCTTC
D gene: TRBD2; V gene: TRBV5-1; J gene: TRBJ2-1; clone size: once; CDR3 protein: CASSLGLAGVLAYNEQFF; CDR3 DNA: TGCGCCAGCAGCTTGGGGCTAGCGGGGGTCTTGGCCTACAATGAGCAGTTCTTC
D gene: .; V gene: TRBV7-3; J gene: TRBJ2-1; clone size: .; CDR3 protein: CASSFQEDNEQFF; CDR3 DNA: TGTGCCAGCAGCTTCCAAGAGGACAATGAGCAGTTCTTC
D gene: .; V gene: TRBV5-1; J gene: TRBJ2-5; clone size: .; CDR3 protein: CASSSTSRETQYF; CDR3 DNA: TGCGCCAGCAGCTCTACTAGCAGGGAGACCCAGTACTTC
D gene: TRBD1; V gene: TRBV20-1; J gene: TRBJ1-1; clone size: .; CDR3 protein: CSASDPGTGATEAFF; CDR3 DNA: TGCAGTGCTAGTGATCCCGGGACAGGGGCCACTGAAGCTTTCTTT
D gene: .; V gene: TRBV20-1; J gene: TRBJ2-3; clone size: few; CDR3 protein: CSANKDRGGYF; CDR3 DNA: TGCAGTGCTAACAAGGACCGCGGTGGGTATTTT
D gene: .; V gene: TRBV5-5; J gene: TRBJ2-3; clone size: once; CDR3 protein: CASSSTTRLSTDTQYF; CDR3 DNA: TGTGCCAGCAGCTCTACGACTAGGTTGAGCACAGATACGCAGTATTTT
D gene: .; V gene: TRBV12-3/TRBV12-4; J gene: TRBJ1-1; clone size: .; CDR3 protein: CASSSRPPGGTEAFF; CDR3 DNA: TGTGCCAGTAGTTCCCGTCCCCCAGGCGGCACTGAAGCTTTCTTT
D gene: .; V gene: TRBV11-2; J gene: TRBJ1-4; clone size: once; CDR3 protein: CARGHITGQRNEKLFF; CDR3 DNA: TGTGCCAGGGGACACATCACCGGACAAAGGAATGAAAAACTGTTTTTT
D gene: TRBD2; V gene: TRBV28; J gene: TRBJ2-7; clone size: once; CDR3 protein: CASRRTSGGTYEQYF; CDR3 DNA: TGTGCCAGCAGGCGGACTAGCGGGGGGACCTACGAGCAGTACTTC
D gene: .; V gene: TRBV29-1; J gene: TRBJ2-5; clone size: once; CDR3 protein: CSVDYEWSEQYF; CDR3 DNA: TGCAGCGTTGACTACGAGTGGAGTGAGCAGTACTTC
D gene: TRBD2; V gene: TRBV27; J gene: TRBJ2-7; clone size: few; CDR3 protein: CASRPRGGLAGPSYEQYF; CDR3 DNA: TGTGCCAGCAGACCAAGGGGAGGACTAGCGGGACCGTCCTACGAGCAGTACTTC
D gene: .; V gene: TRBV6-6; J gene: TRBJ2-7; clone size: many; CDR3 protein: CASSYSGVSSYEQYF; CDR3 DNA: TGTGCCAGCAGTTACTCGGGCGTTAGCTCCTACGAGCAGTACTTC
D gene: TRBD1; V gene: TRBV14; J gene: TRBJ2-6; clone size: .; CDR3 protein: CASSQGFRDSYSGANVLTF; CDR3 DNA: TGTGCCAGCAGCCAAGGATTCCGGGACAGCTACTCTGGGGCCAACGTCCTGACTTTC
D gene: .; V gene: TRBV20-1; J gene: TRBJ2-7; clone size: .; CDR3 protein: CSASPQGLYYEQYF; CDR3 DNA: TGCAGTGCTAGTCCTCAGGGACTCTACTACGAGCAGTACTTC
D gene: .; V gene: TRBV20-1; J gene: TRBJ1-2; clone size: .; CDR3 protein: CSASHPGDYDYTF; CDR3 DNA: TGCAGTGCTAGTCATCCAGGGGACTATGACTACACCTTC
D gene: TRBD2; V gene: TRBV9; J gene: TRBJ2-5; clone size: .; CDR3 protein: CASSALAAIDIGEQYF; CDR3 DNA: TGTGCCAGCAGCGCCCTAGCGGCCATCGATATTGGTGAGCAGTACTTC
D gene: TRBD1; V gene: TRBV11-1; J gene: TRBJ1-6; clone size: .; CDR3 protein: CASSSTGGGVVTPLHF; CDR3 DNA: TGTGCCAGCAGCTCTACAGGGGGCGGCGTCGTGACACCCCTCCACTTT
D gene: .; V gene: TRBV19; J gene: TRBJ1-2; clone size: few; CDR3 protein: CASTHGGDTYGYTF; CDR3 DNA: TGTGCCAGTACTCATGGGGGGGACACCTATGGCTACACCTTC
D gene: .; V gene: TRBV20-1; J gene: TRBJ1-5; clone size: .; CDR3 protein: CSASTVSNQPQHF; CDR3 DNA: TGCAGTGCCTCGACAGTTAGCAATCAGCCCCAGCATTTT
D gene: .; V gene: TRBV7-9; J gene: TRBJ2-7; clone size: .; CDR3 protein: CASSSTRGPAYQPSYEQYF; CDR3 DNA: TGTGCCAGCAGCTCCACCCGGGGACCCGCATATCAACCCTCCTACGAGCAGTACTTC
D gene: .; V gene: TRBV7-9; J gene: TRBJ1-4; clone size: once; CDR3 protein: CASSLTQGATNEKLFF; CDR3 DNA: TGTGCCAGCAGCCTAACACAGGGTGCAACTAATGAAAAACTGTTTTTT
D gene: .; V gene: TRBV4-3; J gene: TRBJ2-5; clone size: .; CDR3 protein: CASSQDFSVGTQYF; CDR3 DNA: TGCGCCAGCAGCCAAGATTTCTCGGTGGGGACCCAGTACTTC
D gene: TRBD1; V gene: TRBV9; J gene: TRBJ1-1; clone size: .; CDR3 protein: CASSRRSGGETEAFF; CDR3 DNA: TGTGCCAGCAGCCGTAGGTCAGGGGGGGAGACTGAAGCTTTCTTT
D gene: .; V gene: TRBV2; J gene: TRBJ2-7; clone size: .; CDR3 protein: CASSAGTYYEQYF; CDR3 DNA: TGTGCCAGCAGTGCCGGGACATACTACGAGCAGTACTTC
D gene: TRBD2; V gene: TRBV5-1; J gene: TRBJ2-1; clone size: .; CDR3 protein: CASSASGSAYNEQFF; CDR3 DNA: TGCGCCAGCAGCGCCAGCGGGAGCGCCTACAATGAGCAGTTCTTC
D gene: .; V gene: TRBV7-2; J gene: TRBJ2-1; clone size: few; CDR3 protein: CASSLRDPLQFF; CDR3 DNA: TGTGCCAGCAGCTTACGGGACCCCCTCCAGTTCTTC
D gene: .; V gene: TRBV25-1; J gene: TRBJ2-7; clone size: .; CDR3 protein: CASSTDRAFNLYEQYF; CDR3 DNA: TGTGCCAGCTCCACCGACCGGGCCTTTAACCTCTACGAGCAGTACTTC
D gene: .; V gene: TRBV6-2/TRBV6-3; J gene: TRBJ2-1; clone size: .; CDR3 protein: CASSYRDPFVNEQFF; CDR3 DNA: TGTGCCAGCAGTTACCGTGACCCGTTTGTCAATGAGCAGTTCTTC
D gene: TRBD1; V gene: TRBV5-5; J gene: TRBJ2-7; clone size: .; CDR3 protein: CASSLVGTGSYEQYF; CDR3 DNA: TGTGCCAGCAGCTTGGTTGGGACAGGCTCCTACGAGCAGTACTTC
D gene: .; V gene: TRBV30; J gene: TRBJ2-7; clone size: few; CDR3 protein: CAWSDGGFYEQYF; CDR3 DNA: TGTGCCTGGAGTGACGGGGGTTTCTACGAGCAGTACTTC
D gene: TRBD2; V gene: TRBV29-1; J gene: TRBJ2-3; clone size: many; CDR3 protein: CSVPRGLAGGDTQYF; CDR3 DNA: TGCAGCGTTCCGCGGGGACTAGCGGGAGGAGATACGCAGTATTTT
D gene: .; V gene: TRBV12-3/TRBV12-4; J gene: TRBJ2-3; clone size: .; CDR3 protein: CASGGRGRANTQYF; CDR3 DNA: TGTGCCAGCGGAGGCAGAGGGAGAGCAAATACGCAGTATTTT
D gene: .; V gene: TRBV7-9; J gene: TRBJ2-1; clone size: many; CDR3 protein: CASSWDPGQEQFF; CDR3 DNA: TGTGCCAGCAGCTGGGACCCCGGCCAAGAGCAGTTCTTC
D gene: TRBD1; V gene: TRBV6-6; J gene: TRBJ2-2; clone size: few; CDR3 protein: CASIDAGQGDTGELFF; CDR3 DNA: TGTGCCAGCATCGACGCGGGACAGGGGGACACCGGGGAGCTGTTTTTT
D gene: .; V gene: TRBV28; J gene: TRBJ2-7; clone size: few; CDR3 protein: CASTRGGPYEQYF; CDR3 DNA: TGTGCCAGCACTCGGGGAGGACCCTACGAGCAGTACTTC
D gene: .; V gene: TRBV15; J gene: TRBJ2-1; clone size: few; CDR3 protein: CATSPRGAYNEQFF; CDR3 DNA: TGTGCCACCAGCCCCCGAGGGGCTTACAATGAGCAGTTCTTC
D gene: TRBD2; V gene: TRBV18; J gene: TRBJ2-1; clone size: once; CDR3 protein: CASSPGLAGEYEQFF; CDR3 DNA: TGTGCCAGCTCTCCGGGACTAGCGGGAGAGTATGAGCAGTTCTTC
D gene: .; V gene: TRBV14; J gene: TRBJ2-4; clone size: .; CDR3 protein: CASSQHRLGIDIQYF; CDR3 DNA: TGTGCCAGCAGCCAACACAGGTTGGGGATAGACATTCAGTACTTC
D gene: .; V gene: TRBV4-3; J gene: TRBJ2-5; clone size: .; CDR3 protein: CASSQDRLQEQYF; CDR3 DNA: TGCGCCAGCAGCCAAGATCGGCTTCAGGAGCAGTACTTC
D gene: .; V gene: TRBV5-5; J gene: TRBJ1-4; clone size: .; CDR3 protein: CASSSREKLFF; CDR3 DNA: TGTGCCAGCAGCTCCCGGGAAAAACTGTTTTTT
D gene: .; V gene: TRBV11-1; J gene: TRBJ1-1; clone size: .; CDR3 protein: CASSLYTGTEAFF; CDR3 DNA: TGTGCCAGCAGCCTGTACACGGGCACTGAAGCTTTCTTT
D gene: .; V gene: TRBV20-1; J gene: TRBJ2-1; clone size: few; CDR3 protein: CSAHADTGNEQFF; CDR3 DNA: TGCAGTGCCCACGCTGATACCGGGAATGAGCAGTTCTTC
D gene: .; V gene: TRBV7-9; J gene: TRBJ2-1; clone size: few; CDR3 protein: CASSQDSVTYNEQFF; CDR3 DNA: TGTGCCAGCAGCCAAGACTCGGTGACCTACAATGAGCAGTTCTTC
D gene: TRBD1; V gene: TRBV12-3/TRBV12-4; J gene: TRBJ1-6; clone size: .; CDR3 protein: CASSEGTGFSPLHF; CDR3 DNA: TGTGCCAGCAGTGAAGGGACAGGGTTTTCACCCCTCCACTTT
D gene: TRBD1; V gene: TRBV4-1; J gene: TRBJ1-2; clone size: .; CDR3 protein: CASSQINRGRSGYTF; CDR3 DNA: TGCGCCAGTAGCCAGATAAACAGGGGAAGATCTGGCTACACCTTC
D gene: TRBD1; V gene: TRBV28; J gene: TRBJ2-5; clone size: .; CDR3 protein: CASSPVLTGATGTQYF; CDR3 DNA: TGTGCCAGCAGTCCTGTCCTTACAGGGGCCACGGGGACCCAGTACTTC
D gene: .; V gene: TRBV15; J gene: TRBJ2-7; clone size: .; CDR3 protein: CATSKYNEQYF; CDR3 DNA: TGTGCCACCAGCAAGTACAATGAGCAGTACTTC